A single sample gave rise to the 25 T cell receptor beta chains below, sequenced in a study of T-cell memory formation after mild COVID-19. In TCRdb, the 5' RACE reads were re-called with MiXCR into one record per CDR3 protein. The sample has approximately 340,000 distinct CDR3 sequences, 15% to 20% seen once; the top ten hold about 20%. Sequencing was done on a sample of PBMCs or a T cell subset sorted from them (not recorded which). The receptors were sampled from a man aged 18 to 35 who had mild COVID-19 (a few samples of this study predate the infection). Cell type and time point are not known.

The genes are TRBV20-1 and TRBJ2-3; D is unresolved. Trimming shortened V by 1 base and J by 3 bases, and 11 bases separated the two germline ends. CDR1 and CDR2 (germline): DFQATT, SNEGSKA (reference sequence). The CDR3 runs 14 residues. As DNA, the CDR3 is TGCAGTGCTAGAGTCAGCCCCGGGACAGATACGCAGTATTTT. It is translated as CSARVSPGTDTQYF.

V usage is TRBV6-2 or TRBV6-3 and J usage is TRBJ1-1, with unresolved D. Trimming shortened V by 5 bases and J by 6 bases, and 10 bases separated the two germline ends. CDR1 is MNHEY and CDR2 is SVGEGT in the germline V gene. This CDR3 contains 12 residues. The CDR3 nucleotides are TGTGCCAGCAGTCAACAGTTCGCTGAAGCTTTCTTT. Protein: CASSQQFAEAFF.

The J gene is TRBJ1-1, the V gene TRBV7-2, with 7 positions matching TRBD1. J was trimmed by 5 bases and V by 2 bases; bases with no gene match: 5. The CDR3 totals 14 residues. Germline V lookup: CDR1 SGHTA, CDR2 FQGNSA. CDR3 nucleotide sequence: TGTGCCAGCAGCTTAATAGGGGGCCGGACTGAAGCTTTCTTT. This sequence encodes CASSLIGGRTEAFF.

The CDR3 sequence: CASSPGEMRIQYF. The DNA of the CDR3 is TGTGCCAGCAGCCCCGGGGAGATGAGGATTCAGTACTTC. This chain joins TRBV3-1 and TRBJ2-4; D perhaps matches TRBD2 (5 bases). This CDR3 comprises 13 residues. CDR1 and CDR2 from the germline V gene are LGHDT and YNNKEL (reference sequence). V was shortened by 4 bases and J by 10 bases, with 14 bases between the two germline ends. The whole variable domain, remainder taken from reference TRBV3-1 and TRBJ2-4, is DTAVSQTPKYLVTQMGNDKSIKCEQNLGHDTMYWYKQDSKKFLKIMFSYNNKELIINETVPNRFSPKSPDKAHLNLHINSLELGDSAVYFCASSPGEMRIQYFGAGTRLSVL.

The J gene is TRBJ1-1, the V gene TRBV28; D uncertain. Germline V gives CDR1 MDHEN, CDR2 SYDVKM. The CDR3 length is 12 residues. V shed 3 bases and J shed 7 bases, with 9 bases lying between them. In DNA, the CDR3 is TGTGCCAGCAGTTTTGGTATCAGTGAAGCTTTCTTT. This sequence encodes CASSFGISEAFF. The variable domain in full, completed from reference TRBV28 and TRBJ1-1, reads DVKVTQSSRYLVKRTGEKVFLECVQDMDHENMFWYRQDPGLGLRLIYFSYDVKMKEKGDIPEGYSVSREKKERFSLILESASTNQTSMYLCASSFGISEAFFGQGTRLTVV.

The gene calls are TRBV5-1 and TRBJ2-7, with D perhaps TRBD2 (5 bases). Per germline, CDR1 SGHRS and CDR2 YFSETQ. Trimming removed 0 bases at V and 5 bases at J, with 12 bases between. This CDR3 spans 14 amino acids. CDR3 amino acids: CASSLGSPEDEQYV. CDR3 nucleotides: TGCGCCAGCAGCTTGGGTTCCCCGGAGGACGAGCAGTACGTC.

This clonotype was observed at least ten times. The chain employs TRBV28 and TRBJ1-1; D gene unclear. Trimming removed 9 bases from V and 1 base from J, with 6 bases in between. This CDR3 has 11 residues. Per germline, CDR1 MDHEN and CDR2 SYDVKM. The CDR3 here is CASSGNTEAFF. The CDR3 DNA sequence: TGTGCCAGTTCGGGGAACACTGAAGCTTTCTTT.

In its sample, this clonotype was seen many times. The chain links TRBV11-2 to TRBJ1-2; maybe TRBD1 (5 bases). Germline CDR1 is SGHAT and CDR2 is FQNNGV. This CDR3 spans 12 amino acids. Trimming took off 3 bases at V and 7 bases at J, with 9 bases between the two ends. As DNA, the CDR3 is TGTGCCAGCAGCTTCAGGGTCGCTGGCTACACCTTC. Residues: CASSFRVAGYTF.

This clonotype was seen more than once but under ten times. V gene TRBV7-3 combines with J gene TRBJ2-3; 13 positions match TRBD2. The junction had 6 bases not matched to a gene; V was cut back by 4 bases and J by 5 bases. From germline, CDR1 is SGHTA and CDR2 FQGTGA. The CDR3 length is 16 residues. The CDR3 is CASSSRLAGGGDTQYF. The CDR3 DNA sequence: TGTGCCAGCAGCTCCAGACTAGCGGGGGGAGGAGATACGCAGTATTTT.

The V and J genes are TRBV12-5 and TRBJ2-7; perhaps TRBD2 as D (5 bases). This CDR3 has 17 amino acids. Germline V gene data show CDR1 as LGHNT and CDR2 as FRNRAP. V was cut by 3 bases and J by 4 bases, with 22 bases left in between. This CDR3 is CASGLPVASWGAYEQYF. CDR3 nucleotides: TGTGCTAGTGGTTTACCCGTTGCGTCTTGGGGAGCGTACGAGCAGTACTTC.

The chain has TRBV27 and TRBJ2-7; D might be TRBD1 (5 bases). CDR1 is MNHEY and CDR2 is SMNVEV in the germline V gene (reference sequence). Trimming took 7 bases from V and 0 from J, leaving 13 bases between them. The CDR3 runs to 14 residues. The CDR3 protein is CASNPSQDSYEQYV. The CDR3 coding sequence is TGTGCCAGCAACCCCTCACAGGACTCCTACGAGCAGTACGTC.

This clonotype was counted a few times. The chain carries TRBV5-1 and TRBJ1-1; D remains ambiguous. Germline values: CDR1 SGHRS, CDR2 YFSETQ. V dropped 5 bases and J dropped 6 bases, with 11 bases sitting between them. The CDR3 has 12 residues. The CDR3 is CASSREGAEAFF. Written as DNA, the CDR3 is TGCGCCAGCAGTAGGGAGGGCGCTGAAGCTTTCTTT.

In this sample, this clonotype turned up a few times. The J gene is TRBJ1-2, the V gene TRBV12-3 or TRBV12-4; D is ambiguous. The length of the CDR3 is 15 residues. Trimming took off 1 base at V and 4 bases at J, with 13 bases between the two ends. CDR3 nucleotide sequence: TGTGCCAGCAGTTTAGGTACACACGATATCTATGGCTACACCTTC. Protein product: CASSLGTHDIYGYTF.

The chain recombines TRBV9 with TRBJ1-3, with D tentatively TRBD1 (5 bases). Trimming pared 0 bases from V and 1 base from J, leaving 11 bases between. This CDR3 comprises 16 residues. Germline CDR1 is SGDLS and CDR2 is YYNGEE. This CDR3 is CASSVGQTLSGNTIYF. Written as DNA, the CDR3 is TGTGCCAGCAGCGTAGGACAGACCCTATCTGGAAACACCATATATTTT.

V gene TRBV14 combines with J gene TRBJ2-5; D is possibly TRBD2 (5 bases). CDR1 and CDR2 from the germline V gene are SGHDN and FVKESK. The CDR3 is made up of 15 amino acids. The V end was cut by 1 base, the J end by 3 bases, with 12 bases between. CDR3 sequence reads: CASSQVVQRKETQYF. As DNA, the CDR3 is TGTGCCAGCAGCCAAGTGGTCCAGCGGAAAGAGACCCAGTACTTC.

The CDR3 coding sequence is TGCGCCAGCAGGACCAGTAGCGGGGGAATAGATACGCAGTATTTT. As protein: CASRTSSGGIDTQYF. The chain combines TRBV4-1 with TRBJ2-3, with 9 bases lining up with TRBD2. Germline V lookup: CDR1 MGHRA, CDR2 YSYEKL. The CDR3 is 15 amino acids. With 6 bases clipped from V and 5 bases from J, the junction kept 9 bases outside the gene matches.

The genes are TRBV7-9 and TRBJ1-4, with D possibly TRBD1 on 5 matching bases. Trimming took 0 bases from V and 14 from J, leaving 13 bases between them. CDR3 length: 13 amino acids. From germline, CDR1 is SEHNR and CDR2 FQNEAQ (reference sequence). As DNA, the CDR3 is TGTGCCAGCAGCTTAGCCGGGACCATAAACCTGTTTTTT. Translated: CASSLAGTINLFF.

Here the CDR3 reads CAISLTVGSPLHF. The DNA of the CDR3 is TGTGCCATCAGTCTGACCGTCGGTTCACCCCTCCACTTT. V gene TRBV10-3 combines with J gene TRBJ1-6, with D unclear. CDR3 length: 13 amino acids. Trimming took off 5 bases at V and 9 bases at J, with 11 bases between the two ends. Germline V gene lookup returns CDR1 ENHRY and CDR2 SYGVKD.

This clonotype was counted only a few times. This chain joins TRBV27 and TRBJ2-5; a weak D match, TRBD2 (5 bases). Trimming cost V 7 bases and J 0 bases, with 18 bases left between them. Germline CDR1 is MNHEY and CDR2 is SMNVEV (reference sequence). The CDR3 runs 16 residues. CDR3 loop: CASKELWAGDQETQYF. As DNA, the CDR3 is TGTGCCAGCAAAGAGTTGTGGGCCGGGGACCAAGAGACCCAGTACTTC.

This clonotype was counted between two and nine times. The CDR3 does not end in the conserved phenylalanine or tryptophan, so this is likely a read error. The chain uses TRBV7-2 and TRBJ2-3; 10 nucleotides line up with TRBD2. The V segment lost 1 base and the J segment 6 bases; nucleotides outside the gene matches: 7. The germline CDR1 and CDR2 sequences are SGHTA and FQGNSA. The CDR3 length is 16 residues. The CDR3 reads CASSLGVAGGADTQYY. In DNA form, the CDR3 reads TGTGCCAGCAGCTTAGGGGTAGCGGGGGGCGCCGATACGCAGTATTAT.

V gene TRBV7-9 combines with J gene TRBJ2-3; possibly TRBD2 for D (5 bases). CDR3 length equals 13 residues. CDR1 and CDR2 from the germline V gene are SEHNR and FQNEAQ (reference sequence). The CDR3 bases are TGTGCTATACGGGCGGGTAGCACAGATACGCAGTATTTT. This codes for CAIRAGSTDTQYF.

The chain combines TRBV5-1 with TRBJ1-1; TRBD1 matches at 11 bases. The germline V gene encodes CDR1 SGHRS and CDR2 YFSETQ. The J segment lost 3 bases and the V segment lost 3 bases, leaving 7 bases of the junction unmatched. The CDR3 has 16 residues. CDR3 DNA: TGCGCCAGCAGCTCCGGACAGGGGGCCTCTGACACTGAAGCTTTCTTT. Its translation is CASSSGQGASDTEAFF.

This clonotype was found many times. This chain links TRBV12-3 or TRBV12-4 with TRBJ1-1, with a tentative D call TRBD1 (6 bases). The CDR3 loop spans 14 amino acids. V lost 7 bases and J lost 5, with 17 bases in between. For the CDR3, the DNA is TGTGCCAGCACCCCGTGGGGGGGGCTGACTGAAGCTTTCTTT. This encodes CASTPWGGLTEAFF.

The chain couples TRBV7-2 to TRBJ2-1; the match to TRBD2 covers 16 bases. Germline CDR1 SGHTA, CDR2 FQGNSA. V was pared by 11 bases and J by 0 bases, with 4 bases of the junction left unmatched. The CDR3 contains 16 residues. CDR3 region: CAGGLAGGSSYNEQFF. DNA for the CDR3: TGTGCCGGGGGACTAGCGGGGGGGAGCTCCTACAATGAGCAGTTCTTC. The variable domain in full, completed from reference TRBV7-2 and TRBJ2-1, reads GAGVSQSPSNKVTEKGKDVELRCDPISGHTALYWYRQSLGQGLEFLIYFQGNSAPDKSGLPSDRFSAERTGGSVSTLTIQRTQQEDSAVYLCAGGLAGGSSYNEQFFGPGTRLTVL.

The chain carries TRBV6-5 and TRBJ2-3; 9 nucleotides line up with TRBD2. V gave up 5 bases and J gave up 1 base; unmatched junction bases: 7. The CDR3 spans 16 residues. Germline CDR1 and CDR2: MNHEY and SVGAGI. The CDR3 bases are TGTGCCAGCAGTCCGGTAGCGGGGGCCCGCACAGATACGCAGTATTTT. Protein sequence: CASSPVAGARTDTQYF.